This T cell receptor (beta chain) was sequenced in a study of T cell changes during pregnancy in multiple sclerosis. The CDR3 spans 15 residues. Germline lookup yields CDR1 SGHRS and CDR2 YFSETQ. Trimming took 2 bases from V and 6 from J, leaving 15 bases between them. TCRdb's table, derived via immunoSEQ multiplex PCR, lists solely in-frame clones and lacks some. The sample includes tens of thousands of clones, around 89% of them seen just once. The chain couples TRBV5-1 to TRBJ2-1; a possible D gene is TRBD2 (6 bases). The source is a female donor with multiple sclerosis, enrolled in a pregnancy study. Sequences were derived from CD8+ T cells from peripheral blood mononuclear cells, sampled in the third trimester of pregnancy. The CDR3 loop reads CASSFRGGPGNEQFF. CDR3 in DNA: TGCGCCAGCAGCTTCCGGGGAGGCCCGGGCAATGAGCAGTTCTTC.